A single sample gave rise to the 9 T cell receptor beta chains below, sequenced in a study of a mutant IDH1 vaccine in newly diagnosed glioma. Time point in this sample: baseline, week 1 (first vaccination visit). Noted treatment: pre-vaccination baseline after standard-of-care therapy. Clones were read by immunoSEQ multiplex PCR, and TCRdb kept only the in-frame ones, dropping some. The sample shows about 30,000 clones, almost 85% of them seen only once. Sequencing used PBMCs, obtained from a glioma patient treated with radiotherapy, temozolomide or both. The receptors derive from a man aged 25-40 years with glioma.

This chain connects TRBV7-5 to TRBJ2-6; TRBD1, the table's D call, lacks a check against the DNA. TRBV7-5 is a pseudogene segment. The CDR3 is 17 amino acids. The CDR3 DNA reads as TGTGCCAGAACAACACAAAGTAGACAAAGTCGGGCCAACGTCCTGACTTTC. This translates into CARTTQSRQSRANVLTF.

The V call is TRBV9, the J call TRBJ2-7; a possible D gene is TRBD2 (6 bases). V was trimmed by 0 bases and J by 3 bases, leaving 13 bases between them. The CDR3 runs to 15 residues. Germline V CDR1 and CDR2: SGDLS, YYNGEE. The CDR3 DNA reads TGTGCCAGCAGCGTAGATGGGGGAGGAGGCTACGAGCAGTACTTC. Protein product: CASSVDGGGGYEQYF.

The J gene is TRBJ2-3, the V gene TRBV5-1; the D call may be TRBD1 or TRBD2 (5 bases each). The CDR3 contains 14 residues. Between the trimmed V and J ends, which lost 1 base and 0 bases, there was a span of 6 bases. CDR1 and CDR2 from the germline V gene are SGHRS and YFSETQ. Written as DNA, the CDR3 is TGCGCCAGCAGCTTGTGGGACAGCACAGATACGCAGTATTTT. Its translation is CASSLWDSTDTQYF.

The gene calls are TRBV30 and TRBJ1-1, with 12 bases aligning to TRBD1. This CDR3 contains 15 residues. Germline CDR1 and CDR2: GTSNPN and SVGIG (reference sequence). Trimming cost V 5 bases and J 4 bases; bases outside gene matches: 8. CDR3 in amino acids: CAWDRDRGLGTEAFF. The CDR3 region has the DNA TGTGCCTGGGACCGGGACAGGGGGCTCGGCACTGAAGCTTTCTTT.

The chain joins TRBV4-1 to TRBJ2-7, with a possible D match to TRBD2 (5 bases). V lost 0 bases and J 6 bases, leaving 15 bases between the germline ends. There are 15 residues in the CDR3. Germline CDR1 and CDR2: MGHRA and YSYEKL. The CDR3 DNA is TGCGCCAGCAGCCAAGATGGTGTCGGGGTTGGCGAGCAGTACTTC. Translation: CASSQDGVGVGEQYF.

This clone was seen a single time. V gene TRBV7-8 combines with J gene TRBJ2-3; D remains ambiguous. The CDR3 runs 16 residues. Per the germline V gene, CDR1 is SGHVS and CDR2 is FQNEAQ. The V and J ends lost 5 bases and 2 bases respectively, with 17 bases between them. DNA of the CDR3: TGTGCCAGCAGCCCTACCCTCATACCCCCCACAGATACGCAGTATTTT. This gives the protein CASSPTLIPPTDTQYF.

The rearrangement uses TRBV2 and TRBJ2-5; TRBD1 is a possible D gene (5 bases). This CDR3 has 14 amino acids. Trimming pared 6 bases from V and 4 bases from J, leaving 15 bases between. CDR1 is SNHLY, CDR2 FYNNEI, per germline. CDR3 sequence: CASRATVRVETQYF. In nucleotides, the CDR3 is TGTGCCAGCAGGGCGACAGTTCGGGTAGAGACCCAGTACTTC.

This chain links TRBV7-9 with TRBJ2-5, with 7 bases matching TRBD2. After removal of 4 bases from V and 1 base from J, the junction contained 3 bases not matched to a gene. Germline values: CDR1 SEHNR, CDR2 FQNEAQ (reference sequence). This CDR3 contains 14 residues. CDR3 protein: CASSSAGVQETQYF. The CDR3 DNA is TGTGCCAGCAGCTCCGCGGGGGTCCAAGAGACCCAGTACTTC.

This clone has just one count. This chain uses TRBV2 with TRBJ2-1; TRBD1 is a possible D gene (5 bases). Germline CDR1 is SNHLY and CDR2 is FYNNEI. V was pared by 6 bases and J by 5 bases, with 17 bases between. The length of the CDR3 is 15 residues. The CDR3 reads CASSDDWGSNNEQFF. CDR3 in DNA: TGTGCCAGCAGCGACGACTGGGGCTCAAACAATGAGCAGTTCTTC.